The 5 T cell receptor beta chains below were found in one sample sequenced in a study of cytomegalovirus exposure and HLA in healthy donors. PCR amplification relied on 60 Vbeta primers (plus 13 Jbeta primers). Assay used: immunoSEQ multiplex PCR; TCRdb lists only in-frame clones, some missing. Of about 84,000 clones listed, 63% are singletons. What was sequenced was PBMCs. The receptors derive from a middle-aged woman in good health and CMV-seropositive.

Remarks on this clone: An end of the junction differs from the germline gene, which may be a read error. The V gene is TRBV2, the J gene TRBJ2-7, with 9 nucleotides matching TRBD2. The CDR3 spans 16 residues. Germline CDR1 SNHLY, CDR2 FYNNEI. CDR3 sequence (DNA): TGTGCCAGCAGTCCCCCCACCGGGACTAGCTCCCACGAGCAGTACTTC. This gives the protein CASSPPTGTSSHEQYF.

The gene calls are TRBV5-1 and TRBJ1-2; D is uncertain. The germline CDR1 and CDR2 sequences are SGHRS and YFSETQ. This CDR3 region has 12 residues. V was pared by 0 bases and J by 4 bases, with 4 bases between. CDR3 sequence: CASSLGGYGYTF. As DNA, the CDR3 is TGCGCCAGCAGCTTGGGCGGCTATGGCTACACCTTC.

The rearrangement joins TRBV14 to TRBJ2-3, with a possible D match to TRBD1 (6 bases). The CDR3 totals 16 residues. Trimming removed 0 bases from V and 9 bases from J, with 19 bases in between. Per the germline V gene, CDR1 is SGHDN and CDR2 is FVKESK. This CDR3 is CASSQDVGLGGATQYF. The DNA for the CDR3 is TGTGCCAGCAGCCAAGATGTGGGCCTAGGGGGAGCGACGCAGTATTTT.

The V gene is TRBV7-2, the J gene TRBJ2-3, with 8 bases lining up with TRBD2. CDR1 and CDR2 from the germline V gene are SGHTA and FQGNSA. This CDR3 has 17 residues. Losses at the gene ends were 2 bases for V and 3 bases for J; bases not matched to a gene: 10. The CDR3: CASSLWVAGGGTDTQYF. The CDR3, as DNA: TGTGCCAGCAGCTTATGGGTCGCGGGAGGAGGGACAGATACGCAGTATTTT.

The chain has TRBV6-5 and TRBJ1-1; D might be TRBD1 (6 bases). The ends were cut back, 0 bases at V and 6 bases at J, with 11 bases in the middle. Germline CDR1 and CDR2: MNHEY and SVGAGI. This CDR3 is 14 amino acids long. CDR3 nucleotide sequence: TGTGCCAGCAGTTACTCCGCAGGGGATTCTGAAGCTTTCTTT. Translated, it gives CASSYSAGDSEAFF.